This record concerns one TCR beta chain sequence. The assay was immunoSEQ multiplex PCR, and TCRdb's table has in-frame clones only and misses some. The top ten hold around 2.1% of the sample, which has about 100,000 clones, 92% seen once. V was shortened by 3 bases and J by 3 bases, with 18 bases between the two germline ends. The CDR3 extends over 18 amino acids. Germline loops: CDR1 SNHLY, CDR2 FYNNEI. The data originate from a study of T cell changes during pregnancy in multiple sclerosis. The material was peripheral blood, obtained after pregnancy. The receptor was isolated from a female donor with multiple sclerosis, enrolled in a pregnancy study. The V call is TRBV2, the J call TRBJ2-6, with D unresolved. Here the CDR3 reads CASSDARPLVFGANVLTF. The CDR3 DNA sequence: TGTGCCAGCAGTGATGCTAGGCCACTGGTGTTTGGGGCCAACGTCCTGACTTTC.